Listed here are 28 T cell receptor beta chains from one sample, sequenced in a study of beta chain features in type 1 diabetes. The study reverse transcribed the entire isolated RNA, so it sequenced expressed TCRB transcripts. TCRdb keeps only in-frame clones here, not all; method: immunoSEQ multiplex PCR. The sample records under 250,000 clones, less than 15% being singletons. The sample consisted of naive CD4+ T cells from blood. The receptors originated from a woman in her thirties or forties in good health.

V usage is TRBV4-1 and J usage is TRBJ1-1, with D maybe TRBD1 (6 bases). Germline V gene sequence: CDR1 MGHRA, CDR2 YSYEKL. Trimming shortened V by 6 bases and J by 2 bases, and 16 bases separated the two germline ends. The CDR3 runs 15 residues. CDR3 nucleotides: TGCGCCAGCAGGCACGCCGGGACACCCAACACTGAAGCTTTCTTT. Translating it yields CASRHAGTPNTEAFF.

This clone was seen only a few times. The chain couples TRBV7-9 to TRBJ2-7; 8 bases align to TRBD1. Germline CDR1 is SEHNR and CDR2 is FQNEAQ (reference sequence). This CDR3 spans 14 amino acids. With 5 bases clipped from V and 9 bases from J, the junction kept 12 bases outside the gene matches. The CDR3, as DNA: TGTGCCAGCAGCCCCCGGGGCAGGGGGCTCGGGCAGTACTTC. It codes for CASSPRGRGLGQYF.

The chain uses TRBV7-2 and TRBJ1-4; 7 bases are shared with TRBD1. Germline assignment: CDR1 SGHTA and CDR2 FQGNSA. The CDR3 is 17 residues long. The V gene end was trimmed by 2 bases and the J gene end by 0 bases; junction bases not matched to a gene: 6. In DNA form, the CDR3 reads TGTGCCAGCAGCTTACGACATAGGGGGCCAACTAATGAAAAACTGTTTTTT. Translating it yields CASSLRHRGPTNEKLFF.

V is TRBV9 and J is TRBJ2-1; TRBD2 agrees at 7 bases. With 0 bases clipped from V and 4 bases from J, the junction kept 7 bases outside the gene matches. Germline loops: CDR1 SGDLS, CDR2 YYNGEE. The CDR3 length is 16 residues. The CDR3 is CASSVGLADFYNEQFF. The CDR3 DNA reads as TGTGCCAGCAGCGTAGGTCTAGCGGACTTTTACAATGAGCAGTTCTTC.

The chain uses TRBV6-1 and TRBJ1-5, with 7 bases fitting TRBD1. V shed 5 bases, J shed 7 bases, and the junction held 11 bases outside the gene matches. Germline values: CDR1 MNHNS, CDR2 SASEGT. The CDR3 runs 15 residues. The CDR3 sequence is CASSRDRELGQPQHF. The CDR3 nucleotides read TGTGCCAGCAGTCGAGACAGGGAATTAGGGCAGCCCCAGCATTTT.

This clone was recorded a few times. The chain carries TRBV6-5 and TRBJ2-1, with 8 bases aligning to TRBD1. This CDR3 comprises 13 residues. V lost 5 bases to trimming and J lost 8 bases; unmatched junction nucleotides: 5. CDR1 and CDR2 from the germline V gene are MNHEY and SVGAGI. CDR3 nucleotides: TGTGCCAGCAGTCCGGACAGGGTTTATGAGCAGTTCTTC. As protein: CASSPDRVYEQFF.

There are a few counts of this clone. The chain carries TRBV5-8 and TRBJ1-2, with TRBD1 as a possible D gene (5 bases). The germline V and J ends were trimmed by 4 bases and 3 bases, with 13 bases remaining between them. This CDR3 region has 14 residues. CDR1 is SGHTS and CDR2 is YDEGEE in the germline V gene. In DNA form, the CDR3 reads TGTGCCAGCAGCGGGCCCACAGGAGACTATGGCTACACCTTC. Protein product: CASSGPTGDYGYTF.

V and J are TRBV7-9 and TRBJ2-5; possibly TRBD1 for D (6 bases). V was clipped by 3 bases and J by 5 bases, with 16 bases between them. The CDR3 is 15 amino acids. Germline-derived CDR1 and CDR2 are SEHNR and FQNEAQ (reference sequence). The CDR3 DNA reads as TGTGCCAGCAGCTTCTACAGGGTTGACGGGGAGACCCAGTACTTC. Protein product: CASSFYRVDGETQYF.

The chain has TRBV18 and TRBJ2-7; TRBD2 aligns across 8 bases. This CDR3 has 16 amino acids. V was clipped by 5 bases and J by 5 bases; unmatched bases: 14. Germline V gene lookup returns CDR1 KGHSH and CDR2 LQKENI. This CDR3 reads CASSNTGGDATNEQYF. As DNA, the CDR3 is TGTGCCAGCTCAAATACCGGGGGGGACGCCACTAACGAGCAGTACTTC. The full variable domain, in which reference TRBV18 and TRBJ2-7 provide the parts outside the CDR3, is NAGVMQNPRHLVRRRGQEARLRCSPMKGHSHVYWYRQLPEEGLKFMVYLQKENIIDESGMPKERFSAEFPKEGPSILRIQQVVRGDSAAYFCASSNTGGDATNEQYFGPGTRLTVT.

In this sample, this clone turned up a few times. The CDR3 nucleotides are TGTGCCAGCAGCTTGCTTCTACCGAACACCGGGGAGCTGTTTTTT. It specifies CASSLLLPNTGELFF. The chain has TRBV5-6 and TRBJ2-2; D not resolved. CDR1 is SGHDT and CDR2 is YYEEEE in the germline V gene. This CDR3 contains 15 residues. Trimming left V 1 base short and J 0 bases short, with 7 bases between.

This clone showed up just a few times. The chain links TRBV7-9 to TRBJ2-7; D not certain. Per germline, CDR1 SEHNR and CDR2 FQNEAQ (reference sequence). The CDR3 is made up of 14 amino acids. V was shortened by 5 bases and J by 1 base, with 12 bases between the two germline ends. The CDR3 bases are TGTGCCAGCAGCGCCTCTGGCTTGTCCTACGAGCAGTACTTC. It specifies CASSASGLSYEQYF.

The chain recombines TRBV25-1 with TRBJ2-3, with D possibly being TRBD1 (6 bases). The V and J ends lost 2 bases and 3 bases respectively, with 12 bases between them. CDR1 is MGHDK and CDR2 is SYGVNS in the germline V gene. CDR3 length: 15 amino acids. The CDR3 loop reads CASSELQGGTDTQYF. The CDR3 DNA reads TGTGCCAGCAGTGAACTACAGGGTGGAACAGATACGCAGTATTTT.

This sequence joins TRBV5-1 and TRBJ1-1; TRBD1 is a possible D gene (6 bases). V was cut by 6 bases and J by 1 base, with 10 bases left in between. In germline, CDR1 is SGHRS, CDR2 YFSETQ. The CDR3 spans 13 residues. The CDR3 DNA sequence: TGCGCCAGCACCCCGACAGGGAACACTGAAGCTTTCTTT. The encoded protein is CASTPTGNTEAFF.

The V gene is TRBV5-6, the J gene TRBJ2-5, with a tentative D call TRBD2 (5 bases). The V gene's germline CDR1 is SGHDT and CDR2 YYEEEE. The V end lost 6 bases, the J end lost 2 bases, and 17 bases lay between the germline ends. The CDR3 totals 15 residues. Written as DNA, the CDR3 is TGTGCCAGCACCCGGGGTGGTGGAGGTCAAGAGACCCAGTACTTC. This gives the protein CASTRGGGGQETQYF.

This clone was seen more than once but under ten times. The chain uses TRBV7-6 and TRBJ2-7; a weak D match, TRBD2 (6 bases). There are 15 residues in the CDR3. Germline CDR1 is SGHVS and CDR2 is FNYEAQ. Trimming shortened V by 5 bases and J by 6 bases, and 20 bases separated the two germline ends. CDR3 sequence reads: CASSPRGREPPEQYF. As DNA, the CDR3 is TGTGCCAGCAGCCCACGAGGCCGGGAGCCCCCCGAGCAGTACTTC. Complete variable domain (other parts from reference TRBV7-6 and TRBJ2-7): GAGVSQSPRYKVTKRGQDVALRCDPISGHVSLYWYRQALGQGPEFLTYFNYEAQQDKSGLPNDRFSAERPEGSISTLTIQRTEQRDSAMYRCASSPRGREPPEQYFGPGTRLTVT.

This clone came up a few times. J is TRBJ2-7 and V is TRBV10-3; 11 nucleotides agree with TRBD2. Trimming removed 3 bases from V and 4 bases from J; junction bases left unmatched: 5. Germline loops: CDR1 ENHRY, CDR2 SYGVKD. The CDR3 is 15 amino acids. The CDR3 nucleotides read TGTGCCATCAGTGAATCGCTAGCGGGGGGTTACGAGCAGTACTTC. This gives the protein CAISESLAGGYEQYF.

The chain has TRBV19 and TRBJ2-5; no clear D. Germline V lookup: CDR1 LNHDA, CDR2 SQIVND (reference sequence). The CDR3 has 16 amino acids. Trimming cost V 3 bases and J 1 base, with 15 bases left between them. The CDR3 DNA reads TGTGCCAGTAGTATTAGCCGGAACGACGCCCAAGAGACCCAGTACTTC. Amino acid sequence: CASSISRNDAQETQYF.

This clone turned up a few times. The V and J genes are TRBV18 and TRBJ2-1; tentatively, D is TRBD2 (7 bases). CDR3 length equals 15 residues. V was clipped by 4 bases and J by 4 bases, with 14 bases between them. Germline lookup yields CDR1 KGHSH and CDR2 LQKENI. This CDR3 reads CASSQLGGQYNEQFF. CDR3 nucleotides: TGTGCCAGCTCACAGCTCGGGGGGCAGTACAATGAGCAGTTCTTC.

The chain combines TRBV7-9 with TRBJ2-5; TRBD1 is a possible D gene (6 bases). Trimming took off 7 bases at V and 3 bases at J, with 12 bases between the two ends. Germline V lookup: CDR1 SEHNR, CDR2 FQNEAQ (reference sequence). The CDR3 is made up of 13 amino acids. The CDR3 region is CASTNRVEETQYF. The CDR3, as DNA: TGTGCCAGCACCAACAGGGTCGAAGAGACCCAGTACTTC.

This chain uses TRBV6-5 with TRBJ1-5, with 8 bases lining up with TRBD1. CDR3 length: 15 residues. Unmatched junction bases numbered 6, after V lost 6 bases and J lost 2 bases. Germline values: CDR1 MNHEY, CDR2 SVGAGI. CDR3 coding DNA: TGTGCCAGCAGGTCAGGGGGCACGGGCAATCAGCCCCAGCATTTT. The encoded protein is CASRSGGTGNQPQHF.

J is TRBJ1-4 and V is TRBV9, with 9 bases identical to TRBD1. CDR1 SGDLS and CDR2 YYNGEE come from the germline V gene. The CDR3 spans 16 residues. V was clipped by 0 bases and J by 4 bases; unmatched bases: 4. The CDR3 DNA follows: TGTGCCAGCAGCGTAGGACAGGGACAGGGTAATGAAAAACTGTTTTTT. It codes for CASSVGQGQGNEKLFF.

There are a few counts of this clone. The chain links TRBV19 to TRBJ1-2, with TRBD1 identical over 8 bases. The CDR3 is 16 amino acids. The ends lost 3 bases at V and 8 bases at J; junction bases unmatched: 14. The germline V gene encodes CDR1 LNHDA and CDR2 SQIVND (reference sequence). The CDR3 is CASSISPGQDPGGYTF. DNA of the CDR3: TGTGCCAGTAGTATCTCCCCGGGACAGGACCCGGGGGGCTACACCTTC. The full variable domain, with the rest looked up from reference TRBV19 and TRBJ1-2, is DGGITQSPKYLFRKEGQNVTLSCEQNLNHDAMYWYRQDPGQGLRLIYYSQIVNDFQKGDIAEGYSVSREKKESFPLTVTSAQKNPTAFYLCASSISPGQDPGGYTFGSGTRLTVV.

The CDR3 loop reads CASSLSFSVSVENTQYF. The CDR3 coding sequence is TGCGCCAGCAGCCTTTCTTTTTCCGTCTCAGTCGAAAATACGCAGTATTTT. The rearrangement links TRBV4-3 to TRBJ2-3; D is undetermined. The CDR3 length is 17 residues. Germline V gives CDR1 LGHNA, CDR2 YSLEER. Trimming took 4 bases from V and 7 from J, leaving 24 bases between them.

The CDR3 nucleotides read TGTGCCAGCAGCTTGGCCGGTATCTGGACAGGGTTGTCCGAGCAGTACTTC. Protein product: CASSLAGIWTGLSEQYF. The chain recombines TRBV5-6 with TRBJ2-7; 8 nucleotides agree with TRBD1. The trim removed 0 bases at V and 6 bases at J, leaving 14 bases unmatched. CDR1 and CDR2 from the germline V gene are SGHDT and YYEEEE. The CDR3 runs 17 residues.

The chain has TRBV2 and TRBJ2-2; D is perhaps TRBD1 (5 bases). Looked up from germline, CDR1 is SNHLY and CDR2 is FYNNEI. V was trimmed by 8 bases and J by 4 bases, leaving 14 bases between them. The CDR3 loop spans 14 amino acids. CDR3 amino acids: CASLLTGSTGELFF. For the CDR3, the DNA is TGTGCCAGCCTTCTTACAGGAAGCACCGGGGAGCTGTTTTTT.

This clone has more than one count but fewer than ten. In DNA, the CDR3 is TGTGCCAGTAGTTCGACAGGGTCGTTCGGTTTCTTT. Its translation is CASSSTGSFGFF. The chain is built from TRBV19 and TRBJ1-1; 7 bases fit TRBD1. The CDR3 covers 12 residues. The V and J ends lost 5 bases and 13 bases, in that order; junction bases with no gene match: 10. Germline V gives CDR1 LNHDA, CDR2 SQIVND (reference sequence).

The chain combines TRBV5-5 with TRBJ2-2; 12 bases match TRBD1. Germline-derived CDR1 and CDR2 are SGHKS and YYEKEE (reference sequence). The CDR3 is 16 amino acids. After removal of 4 bases from V and 2 bases from J, the junction contained 3 bases not matched to a gene. The CDR3 DNA reads as TGTGCCAGCAGCACGGGACAGGGGGCAAACACCGGGGAGCTGTTTTTT. This gives the protein CASSTGQGANTGELFF.

The CDR3 here is CASRTGHKETQYF. The CDR3 bases are TGTGCCAGTAGGACAGGACACAAAGAGACCCAGTACTTC. This sequence joins TRBV19 and TRBJ2-5; possible D gene TRBD1, 6 bases. Deletions cut 6 bases from V and 3 bases from J, with 11 bases between. Germline values: CDR1 LNHDA, CDR2 SQIVND (reference sequence). The CDR3 spans 13 residues.